Listed below are T cell receptor beta chains from one sample, sequenced in a study of cytomegalovirus exposure and HLA in healthy donors. Sequencing used immunoSEQ multiplex PCR; TCRdb keeps in-frame clones, though not all of them. The sample includes approximately 140,000 clones. Sequenced input: PBMCs. The receptor set was obtained from a woman under 30 in good health and CMV-seronegative. The CDR3 runs from the conserved cysteine through the conserved F or W. The D gene is left open where the match is weak.

TRBJ1-4 TRBV19 NA 14 CASSMGGFNEKLFF TGTGCCAGTAGTATGGGGGGGTTTAATGAAAAACTGTTTTTT
TRBJ2-6 TRBV15 NA 16 CATKGGIHSGANVLTF TGTGCCACTAAGGGGGGGATCCACTCTGGGGCCAACGTCCTGACTTTC
TRBJ2-2 TRBV19 NA 15 CASTIRGLLTGELFF TGTGCCAGTACCATCCGCGGGCTCCTTACCGGGGAGCTGTTTTTT
TRBJ1-2 TRBV11-3 NA 14 CASSLTGPDYGYTF TGTGCCAGCAGCTTGACAGGTCCAGACTATGGCTACACCTTC
TRBJ1-1 TRBV30 NA 11 CAWSVLAEAFF TGTGCCTGGAGTGTACTGGCTGAAGCTTTCTTT
TRBJ2-5 TRBV19 TRBD1 17 CASSIEAVKQGKETQYF TGTGCCAGTAGTATAGAGGCCGTCAAACAGGGGAAAGAGACCCAGTACTTC
TRBJ1-1 TRBV21-1 NA 18 CASSHSGTGEIMNTEAFF TGTGCCAGCAGCCACTCCGGGACAGGGGAAATTATGAACACTGAAGCTTTCTTT
TRBJ2-3 TRBV11-3 TRBD2 14 CASSYGLDTDTQYF TGTGCCAGCAGCTATGGACTAGACACAGATACGCAGTATTTT
TRBJ2-1 TRBV2 NA 14 CASSEQGKYNEQFF TGTGCCAGCAGTGAACAGGGGAAGTACAATGAGCAGTTCTTC
TRBJ2-5 TRBV7-8 NA 15 CASSPTRSPMGTQYF TGTGCCAGCAGCCCAACTAGATCCCCTATGGGGACCCAGTACTTC
TRBJ1-2 TRBV30 NA 11 CAWTQGSGYTF TGTGCCTGGACCCAGGGAAGCGGCTACACCTTC